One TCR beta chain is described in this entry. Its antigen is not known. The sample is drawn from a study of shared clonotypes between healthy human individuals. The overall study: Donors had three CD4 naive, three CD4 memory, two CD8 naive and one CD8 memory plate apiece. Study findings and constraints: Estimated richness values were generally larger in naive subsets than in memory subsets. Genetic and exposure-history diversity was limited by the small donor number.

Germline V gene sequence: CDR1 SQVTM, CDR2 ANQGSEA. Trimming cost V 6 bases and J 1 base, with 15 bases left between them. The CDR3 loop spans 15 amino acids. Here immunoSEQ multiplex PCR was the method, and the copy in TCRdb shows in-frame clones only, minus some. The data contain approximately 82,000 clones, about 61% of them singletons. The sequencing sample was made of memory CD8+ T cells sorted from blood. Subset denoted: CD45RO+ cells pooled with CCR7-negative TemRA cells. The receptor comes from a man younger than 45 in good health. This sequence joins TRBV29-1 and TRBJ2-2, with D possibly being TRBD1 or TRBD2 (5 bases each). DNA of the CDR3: TGCAGCGTCCGTACGGGGCCAATGAACACCGGGGAGCTGTTTTTT. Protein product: CSVRTGPMNTGELFF.